This entry describes one T cell receptor (beta chain). No cognate antigen has been identified for it. Per-base quality was not reported, and no clone a single base away is much larger than it. This sample is part of a study of T cell changes during pregnancy in multiple sclerosis (dated by TCRdb to the late 2010s). Study-wide context: The study examined how the T cell repertoire changed over the course of pregnancy in women with multiple sclerosis.

The germline V gene (reference sequence) supplies CDR1 LNHDA and CDR2 SQIVND. The CDR3, from cysteine to phenylalanine, totals 14 residues. Kept here is only the CDR3 DNA, which spans 42 bases and is read in frame from base 1. The V end loses 9 bases and the J end loses 0 bases, and a stretch of 13 bases separates them. The library was generated by the immunoSEQ multiplex PCR assay. In its TCRdb copy, this immuneACCESS table keeps in-frame sequences only and misses some clones. Where compared with another copy, unresolved V genes explain less than half of these, and the others have no known cause. This sample has some 74,000 clones in its table, and roughly 92% of those were observed once. About 2.5% of the sample is in the top ten clones.

This specimen consisted of peripheral blood, obtained before pregnancy. This receptor was identified in a female donor with multiple sclerosis, enrolled in a pregnancy study. Recombination connected TRBV19 to TRBJ2-3, with the D gene uncertain. The CDR3 in this case is CASADFSSTDTQYF. The sequenced DNA: TGTGCCAGCGCAGACTTTTCCAGCACAGATACGCAGTATTTT.